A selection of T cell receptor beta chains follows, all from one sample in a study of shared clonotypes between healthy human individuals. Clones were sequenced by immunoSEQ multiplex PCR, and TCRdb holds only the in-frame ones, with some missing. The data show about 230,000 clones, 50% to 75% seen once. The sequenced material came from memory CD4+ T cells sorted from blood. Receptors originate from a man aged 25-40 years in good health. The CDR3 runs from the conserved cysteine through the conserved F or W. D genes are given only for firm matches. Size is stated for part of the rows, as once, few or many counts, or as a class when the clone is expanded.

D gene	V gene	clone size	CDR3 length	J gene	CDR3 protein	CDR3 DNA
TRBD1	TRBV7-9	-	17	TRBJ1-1	CASRDSGGQGAGTEAFF	TGTGCCAGCAGGGATTCCGGGGGACAGGGGGCGGGCACTGAAGCTTTCTTT
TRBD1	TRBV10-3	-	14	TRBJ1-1	CAISLTGGNTEAFF	TGTGCCATCAGTCTAACAGGGGGCAACACTGAAGCTTTCTTT
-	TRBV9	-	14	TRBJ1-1	CASSVQAMNTEAFF	TGTGCCAGCAGCGTACAGGCTATGAACACTGAAGCTTTCTTT
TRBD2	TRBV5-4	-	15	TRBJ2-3	CASSLLAGVWDTQYF	TGTGCCAGCAGCTTACTAGCGGGAGTATGGGATACGCAGTATTTT
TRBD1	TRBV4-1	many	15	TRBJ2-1	CASSQDLGTGNEQFF	TGCGCCAGCAGCCAAGATCTGGGGACAGGCAATGAGCAGTTCTTC
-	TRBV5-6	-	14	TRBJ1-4	CASSLKGENEKLFF	TGTGCCAGCAGCTTGAAAGGAGAGAATGAAAAACTGTTTTTT
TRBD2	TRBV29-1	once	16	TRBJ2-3	CSSTGTSGSIIGTQYF	TGCAGCTCTACCGGGACTAGCGGGAGTATAATTGGTACGCAGTATTTT
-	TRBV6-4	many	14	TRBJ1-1	CASSDSSKGTEAFF	TGTGCCAGCAGTGACTCGAGTAAGGGGACTGAAGCTTTCTTT
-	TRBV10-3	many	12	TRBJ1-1	CAISEGAGEAFF	TGTGCCATCAGTGAGGGGGCAGGCGAAGCTTTCTTT
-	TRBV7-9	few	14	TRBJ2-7	CASSLPGRNYEQYF	TGTGCCAGCAGCTTACCGGGACGGAACTACGAGCAGTACTTC
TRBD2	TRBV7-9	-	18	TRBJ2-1	CASSFSVLLAGVFNEQFF	TGTGCCAGCAGCTTTTCGGTCCTTCTAGCGGGAGTCTTCAATGAGCAGTTCTTC
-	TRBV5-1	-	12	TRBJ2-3	CASSLPADTQYF	TGCGCCAGCAGCTTGCCAGCAGATACGCAGTATTTT
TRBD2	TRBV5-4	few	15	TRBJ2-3	CASSRPGGPTDTQYF	TGTGCCAGCAGCAGGCCGGGAGGGCCAACAGATACGCAGTATTTT
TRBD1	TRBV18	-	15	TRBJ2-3	CASSLGQGSTDTQYF	TGTGCCAGCTCCCTAGGACAGGGAAGCACAGATACGCAGTATTTT
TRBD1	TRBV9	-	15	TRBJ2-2	CASSVEAGGTGELFF	TGTGCCAGCAGCGTAGAGGCAGGGGGTACCGGGGAGCTGTTTTTT
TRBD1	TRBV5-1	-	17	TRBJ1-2	CASSSEGQVELGAGYTF	TGCGCCAGCAGTAGTGAGGGACAGGTGGAACTCGGGGCTGGCTACACCTTC
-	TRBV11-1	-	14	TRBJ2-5	CASSLVLGLETQYF	TGTGCCAGCAGCTTAGTTCTGGGACTAGAGACCCAGTACTTC
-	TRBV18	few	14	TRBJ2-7	CASSPLGSSYEQYF	TGTGCCAGCTCACCATTAGGCAGCTCCTACGAGCAGTACTTC
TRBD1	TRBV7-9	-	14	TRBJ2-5	CASRRTGGEETQYF	TGTGCCAGCAGACGGACAGGGGGGGAAGAGACCCAGTACTTC
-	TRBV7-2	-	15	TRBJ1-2	CASSGQRFLGYGYTF	TGTGCCAGCAGCGGCCAGCGGTTTTTAGGCTATGGCTACACCTTC
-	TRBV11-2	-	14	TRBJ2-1	CASSSPDRGREQFF	TGTGCCAGCAGCTCCCCGGACCGAGGGCGAGAGCAGTTCTTC
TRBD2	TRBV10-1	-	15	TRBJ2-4	CASSDGLAGVNIQYF	TGCGCCAGCAGTGACGGCCTAGCGGGAGTGAACATTCAGTACTTC
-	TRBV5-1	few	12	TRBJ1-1	CASSLRGTEAFF	TGCGCCAGCAGCTTAAGGGGCACTGAAGCTTTCTTT
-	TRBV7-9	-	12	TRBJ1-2	CASSWVGQGITF	-
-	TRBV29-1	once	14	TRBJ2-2	CSARLGGNTGELFF	TGCAGCGCCCGACTTGGAGGAAACACCGGGGAGCTGTTTTTT
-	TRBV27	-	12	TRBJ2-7	CASRRPEGAQYF	TGTGCCAGCAGACGGCCGGAGGGTGCGCAGTACTTC
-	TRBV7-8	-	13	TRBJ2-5	CASSFGRDAAQYF	TGTGCCAGCAGCTTCGGCAGGGACGCGGCCCAGTACTTC
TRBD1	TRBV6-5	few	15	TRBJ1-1	CASGATGGYGTEAFF	TGTGCCAGCGGAGCGACAGGGGGCTATGGGACTGAAGCTTTCTTT
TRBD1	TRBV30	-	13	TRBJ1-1	CAIPGQGNTEAFF	TGTGCCATCCCGGGACAGGGGAACACTGAAGCTTTCTTT
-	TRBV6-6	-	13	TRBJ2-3	CAIPAGFTDTQYF	TGTGCCATCCCGGCAGGTTTCACAGATACGCAGTATTTT
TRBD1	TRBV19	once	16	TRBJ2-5	CASSIRQGSSGETQYF	TGTGCCAGTAGTATCCGACAGGGTTCCTCGGGAGAGACCCAGTACTTC
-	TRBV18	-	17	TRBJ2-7	CASSPPVGLGEIYEQYF	TGTGCCAGCTCACCTCCTGTAGGGTTAGGAGAAATCTACGAGCAGTACTTC
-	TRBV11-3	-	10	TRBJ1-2	CASSSYGYTF	TGTGCCAGCAGCTCGTATGGCTACACCTTC
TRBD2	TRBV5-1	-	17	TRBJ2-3	CASSLWTSSGNTDTQYF	TGCGCCAGCAGCTTGTGGACGTCTAGCGGGAACACAGATACGCAGTATTTT
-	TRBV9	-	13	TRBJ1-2	CASSETPNYGYTF	TGTGCCAGCAGCGAGACCCCTAACTATGGCTACACCTTC
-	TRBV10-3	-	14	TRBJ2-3	CAITGGGSTDTQYF	TGTGCCATCACCGGAGGGGGGTCAACAGATACGCAGTATTTT
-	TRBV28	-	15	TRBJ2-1	CASSHLWVENNEQFF	TGTGCCAGCAGCCACCTCTGGGTCGAGAACAATGAGCAGTTCTTC
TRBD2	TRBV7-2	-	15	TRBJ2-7	CASSLVLAVRHEQYF	TGTGCCAGCAGCTTAGTACTAGCGGTGAGACACGAGCAGTACTTC
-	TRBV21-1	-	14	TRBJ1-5	CASRWTTPKRPQHF	TGTGCCAGCAGATGGACCACTCCCAAAAGACCCCAGCATTTT
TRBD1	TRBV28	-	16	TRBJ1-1	CASSFPTGTGATEAFF	TGTGCCAGCAGTTTCCCAACCGGGACAGGGGCCACTGAAGCTTTCTTT
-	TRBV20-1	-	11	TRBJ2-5	CSASVLETQYF	TGCAGTGCTAGCGTCTTAGAGACCCAGTACTTC
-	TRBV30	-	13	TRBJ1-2	CALVADANYGYTF	TGTGCCCTTGTGGCAGACGCTAACTATGGCTACACCTTC
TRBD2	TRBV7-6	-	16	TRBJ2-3	CASSESGGTNTDTQYF	TGTGCCAGCAGCGAGAGCGGGGGGACCAACACAGATACGCAGTATTTT
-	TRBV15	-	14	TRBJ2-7	CATSRDRPSYEQYF	TGTGCCACCAGCAGGGACCGGCCATCCTACGAGCAGTACTTC
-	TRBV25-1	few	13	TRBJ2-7	CATPGPDPYEQYF	TGTGCAACTCCGGGGCCGGACCCCTACGAGCAGTACTTC
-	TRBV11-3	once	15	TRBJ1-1	CASSLGGGLNTEAFF	TGTGCCAGCAGCTTAGGTGGCGGCCTCAACACTGAAGCTTTCTTT
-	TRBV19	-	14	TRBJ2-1	CASSTGTSYNEQFF	TGTGCCAGTAGTACCGGGACCAGCTACAATGAGCAGTTCTTC
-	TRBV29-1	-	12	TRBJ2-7	CSVRDSSYEQYF	TGCAGCGTTCGGGACTCTTCCTACGAGCAGTACTTC
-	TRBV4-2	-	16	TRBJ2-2	CASSQALIGNTGELFF	TGTGCCAGCAGCCAAGCCCTAATCGGAAACACCGGGGAGCTGTTTTTT
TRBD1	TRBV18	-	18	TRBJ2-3	CASSHSILDRGDTDTQYF	TGTGCCAGCTCACACTCGATCCTGGACAGGGGAGACACAGATACGCAGTATTTT
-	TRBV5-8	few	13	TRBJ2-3	CASSNQGGDTQYF	TGTGCCAGCAGTAATCAGGGGGGAGATACGCAGTATTTT
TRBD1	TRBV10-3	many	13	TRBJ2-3	CATGTGFKDTQYF	TGTGCCACCGGGACAGGGTTTAAGGATACGCAGTATTTT
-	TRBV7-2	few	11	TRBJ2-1	CASSPKNEQFF	TGTGCCAGCAGCCCTAAGAATGAGCAGTTCTTC
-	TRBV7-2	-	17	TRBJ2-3	CASSRSLGRGPTDTQYF	TGTGCCAGCAGCCGATCGTTGGGCCGAGGCCCCACAGATACGCAGTATTTT
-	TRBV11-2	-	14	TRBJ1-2	CASSVPGGPYGYTF	TGTGCCAGCAGCGTCCCGGGGGGCCCCTATGGCTACACCTTC